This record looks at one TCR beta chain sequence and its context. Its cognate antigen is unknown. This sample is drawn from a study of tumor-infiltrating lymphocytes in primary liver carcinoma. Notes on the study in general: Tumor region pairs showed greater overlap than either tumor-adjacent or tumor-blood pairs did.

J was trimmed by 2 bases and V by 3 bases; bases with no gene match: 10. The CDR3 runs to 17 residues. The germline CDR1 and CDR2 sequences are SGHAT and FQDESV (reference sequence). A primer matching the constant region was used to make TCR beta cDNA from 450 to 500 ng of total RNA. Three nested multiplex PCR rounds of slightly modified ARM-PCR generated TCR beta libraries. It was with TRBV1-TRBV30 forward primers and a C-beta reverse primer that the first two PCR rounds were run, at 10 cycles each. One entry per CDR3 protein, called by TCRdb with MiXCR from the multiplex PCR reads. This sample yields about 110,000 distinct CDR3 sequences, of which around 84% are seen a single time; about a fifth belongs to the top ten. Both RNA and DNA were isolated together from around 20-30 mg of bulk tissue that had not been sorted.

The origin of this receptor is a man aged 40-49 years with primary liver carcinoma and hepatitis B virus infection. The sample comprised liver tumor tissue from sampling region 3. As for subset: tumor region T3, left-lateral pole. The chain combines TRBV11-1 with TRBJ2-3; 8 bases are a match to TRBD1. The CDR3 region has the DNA TGTGCCAGCAGCTTGGTTCAGGGGGCGGTACACACAGATACGCAGTATTTT. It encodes CASSLVQGAVHTDTQYF.